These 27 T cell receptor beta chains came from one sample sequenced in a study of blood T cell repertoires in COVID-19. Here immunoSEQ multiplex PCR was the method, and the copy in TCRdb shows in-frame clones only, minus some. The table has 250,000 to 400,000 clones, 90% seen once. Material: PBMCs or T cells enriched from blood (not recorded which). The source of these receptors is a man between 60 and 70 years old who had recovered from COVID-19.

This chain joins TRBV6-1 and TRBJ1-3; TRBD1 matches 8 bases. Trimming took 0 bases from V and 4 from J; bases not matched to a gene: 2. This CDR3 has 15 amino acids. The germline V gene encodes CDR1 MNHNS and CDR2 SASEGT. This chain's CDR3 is CASSEARDRGNTIYF. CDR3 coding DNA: TGTGCCAGCAGTGAAGCGCGGGACAGGGGAAACACCATATATTTT.

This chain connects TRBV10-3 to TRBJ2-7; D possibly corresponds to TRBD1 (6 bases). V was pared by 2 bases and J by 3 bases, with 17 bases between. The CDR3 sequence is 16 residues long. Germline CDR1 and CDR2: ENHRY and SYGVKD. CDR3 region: CAISERDPGAIYEQYF. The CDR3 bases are TGTGCCATCAGTGAGCGGGATCCAGGGGCGATCTACGAGCAGTACTTC.

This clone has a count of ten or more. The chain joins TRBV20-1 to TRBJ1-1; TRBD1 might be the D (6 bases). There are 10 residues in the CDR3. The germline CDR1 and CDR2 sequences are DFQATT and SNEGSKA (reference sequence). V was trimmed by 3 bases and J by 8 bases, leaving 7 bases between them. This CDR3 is CSASTGEAFF. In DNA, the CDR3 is TGCAGTGCTAGTACAGGGGAAGCTTTCTTT.

This CDR3 reads CASSFLTEANTGELFF. CDR3 nucleotides: TGTGCCAGCAGCTTCCTGACAGAAGCGAACACCGGGGAGCTGTTTTTT. The chain recombines TRBV7-3 with TRBJ2-2; D may be TRBD1 (5 bases). In germline, CDR1 is SGHTA, CDR2 FQGTGA. Trimming left V 3 bases short and J 0 bases short, with 11 bases between. The CDR3 has 16 amino acids.

The CDR3 loop is CACSPGHLISGNTIYF. Here the CDR3 DNA reads TGTGCCTGCTCTCCGGGACACCTTATCTCTGGAAACACCATATATTTT. The V and J genes are TRBV30 and TRBJ1-3, with D perhaps TRBD1 (6 bases). This CDR3 is built from 16 residues. Germline CDR1 reads GTSNPN; CDR2 reads SVGIG (reference sequence). The V end lost 6 bases, the J end lost 0 bases, and 18 bases lay between the germline ends.

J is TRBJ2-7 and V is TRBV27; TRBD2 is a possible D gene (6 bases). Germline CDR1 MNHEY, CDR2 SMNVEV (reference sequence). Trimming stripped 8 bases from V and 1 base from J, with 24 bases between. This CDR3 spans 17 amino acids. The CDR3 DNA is TGTGCCAGCGGGGACCTGGCCAGGCGGGGAACTTCCTACGAGCAGTACTTC. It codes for CASGDLARRGTSYEQYF.

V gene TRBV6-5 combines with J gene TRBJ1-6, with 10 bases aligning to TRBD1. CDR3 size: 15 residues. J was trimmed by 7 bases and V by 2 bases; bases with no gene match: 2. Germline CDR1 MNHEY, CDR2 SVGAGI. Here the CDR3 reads CASSYQGQGNSPLHF. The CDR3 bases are TGTGCCAGCAGTTACCAGGGACAGGGGAATTCACCCCTCCACTTT.

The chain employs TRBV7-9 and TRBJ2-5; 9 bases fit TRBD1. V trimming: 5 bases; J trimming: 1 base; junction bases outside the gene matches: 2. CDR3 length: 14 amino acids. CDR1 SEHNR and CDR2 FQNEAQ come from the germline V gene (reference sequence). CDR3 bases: TGTGCCAGCAGCCTGACAGGGGGCCAAGAGACCCAGTACTTC. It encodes CASSLTGGQETQYF.

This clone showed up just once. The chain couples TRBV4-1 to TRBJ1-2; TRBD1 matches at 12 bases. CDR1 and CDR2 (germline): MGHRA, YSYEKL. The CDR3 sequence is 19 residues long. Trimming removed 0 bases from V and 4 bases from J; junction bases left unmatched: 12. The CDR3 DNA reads TGCGCCAGCAGCCAAGATATGGGGGACAGGGGGCGAATCAGCTATGGCTACACCTTC. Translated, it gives CASSQDMGDRGRISYGYTF.

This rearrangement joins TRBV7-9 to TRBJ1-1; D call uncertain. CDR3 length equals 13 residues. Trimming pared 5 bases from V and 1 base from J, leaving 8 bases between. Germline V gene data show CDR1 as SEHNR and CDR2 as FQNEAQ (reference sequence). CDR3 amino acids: CASSVGPNTEAFF. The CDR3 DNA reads TGTGCCAGCAGCGTAGGGCCGAACACTGAAGCTTTCTTT.

Here the CDR3 reads CASSLWGGDTGELFF. In nucleotides, the CDR3 is TGTGCCAGCAGCTTGTGGGGGGGAGATACCGGGGAGCTGTTTTTT. V and J are TRBV5-5 and TRBJ2-2; 7 nucleotides agree with TRBD2. Trimming cost V 1 base and J 5 bases; bases outside gene matches: 5. CDR3 length: 15 residues. The germline gives CDR1 SGHKS, CDR2 YYEKEE (reference sequence).

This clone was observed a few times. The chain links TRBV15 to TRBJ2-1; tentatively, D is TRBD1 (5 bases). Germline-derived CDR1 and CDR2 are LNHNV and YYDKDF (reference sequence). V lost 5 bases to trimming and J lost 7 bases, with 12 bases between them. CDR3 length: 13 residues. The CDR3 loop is CATSPQGGNEQFF. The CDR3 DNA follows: TGTGCCACCAGCCCCCAGGGCGGAAATGAGCAGTTCTTC.

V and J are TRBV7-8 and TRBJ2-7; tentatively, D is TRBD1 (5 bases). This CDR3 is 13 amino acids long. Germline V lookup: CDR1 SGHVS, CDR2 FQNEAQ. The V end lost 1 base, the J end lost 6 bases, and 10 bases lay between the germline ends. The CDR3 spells CASSLEGAGEQYF. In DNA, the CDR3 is TGTGCCAGCAGCTTAGAAGGGGCTGGCGAGCAGTACTTC.

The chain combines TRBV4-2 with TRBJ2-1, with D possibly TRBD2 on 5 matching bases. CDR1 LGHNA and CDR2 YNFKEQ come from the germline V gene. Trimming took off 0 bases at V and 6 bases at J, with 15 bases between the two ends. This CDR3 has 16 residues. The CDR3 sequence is CASSQDVAGLTNEQFF. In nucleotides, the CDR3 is TGTGCCAGCAGCCAAGATGTCGCGGGTCTCACCAATGAGCAGTTCTTC.

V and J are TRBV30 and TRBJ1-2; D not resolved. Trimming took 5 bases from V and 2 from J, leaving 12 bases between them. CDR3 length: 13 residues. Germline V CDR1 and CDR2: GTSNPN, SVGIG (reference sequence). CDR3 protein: CAWDGLNNYGYTF. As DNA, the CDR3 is TGTGCCTGGGACGGACTGAACAACTATGGCTACACCTTC. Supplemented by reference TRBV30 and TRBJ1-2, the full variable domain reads SQTIHQWPATLVQPVGSPLSLECTVEGTSNPNLYWYRQAAGRGLQLLFYSVGIGQISSEVPQNLSASRPQDRQFILSSKKLLLSDSGFYLCAWDGLNNYGYTFGSGTRLTVV.

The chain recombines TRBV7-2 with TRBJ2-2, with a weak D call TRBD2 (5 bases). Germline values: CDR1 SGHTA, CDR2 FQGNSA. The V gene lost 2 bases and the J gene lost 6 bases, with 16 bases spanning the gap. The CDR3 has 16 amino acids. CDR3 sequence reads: CASSLRAGGRAGELFF. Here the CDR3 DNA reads TGTGCCAGCAGCTTACGGGCCGGCGGGCGGGCCGGGGAGCTGTTTTTT.

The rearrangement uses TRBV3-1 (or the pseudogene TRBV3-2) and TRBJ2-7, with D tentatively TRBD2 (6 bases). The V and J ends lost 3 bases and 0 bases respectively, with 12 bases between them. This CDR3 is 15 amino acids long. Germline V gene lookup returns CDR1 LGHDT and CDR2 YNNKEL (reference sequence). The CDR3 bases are TGTGCCAGCAGCCAGAACGGGGGTAACTCCTACGAGCAGTACTTC. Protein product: CASSQNGGNSYEQYF.

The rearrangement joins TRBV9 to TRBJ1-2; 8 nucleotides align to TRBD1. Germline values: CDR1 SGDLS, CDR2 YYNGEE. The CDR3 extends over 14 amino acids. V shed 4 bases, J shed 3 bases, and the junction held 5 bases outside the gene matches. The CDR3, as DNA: TGTGCCAGCAGCCCAGGACAGGGACACTATGGCTACACCTTC. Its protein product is CASSPGQGHYGYTF.

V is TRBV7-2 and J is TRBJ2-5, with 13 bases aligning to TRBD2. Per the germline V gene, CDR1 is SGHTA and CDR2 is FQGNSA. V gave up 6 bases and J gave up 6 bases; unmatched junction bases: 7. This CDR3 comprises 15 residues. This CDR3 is CASSPTSGGGKTQYF. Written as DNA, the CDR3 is TGTGCCAGCAGTCCCACTAGCGGGGGGGGTAAGACCCAGTACTTC.

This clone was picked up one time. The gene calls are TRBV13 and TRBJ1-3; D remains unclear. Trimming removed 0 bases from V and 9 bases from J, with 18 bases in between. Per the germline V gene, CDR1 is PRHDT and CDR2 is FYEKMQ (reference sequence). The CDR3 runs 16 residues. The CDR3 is CASSLGLGRDRGTIYF. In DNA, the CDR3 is TGTGCCAGCAGCTTAGGCCTTGGGCGGGATCGTGGCACCATATATTTT.

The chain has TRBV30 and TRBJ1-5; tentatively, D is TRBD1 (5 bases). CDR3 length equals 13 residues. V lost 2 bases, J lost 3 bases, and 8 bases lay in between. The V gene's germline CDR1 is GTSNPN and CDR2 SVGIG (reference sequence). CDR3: CAWSLGDNQPQHF. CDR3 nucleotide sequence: TGTGCCTGGAGTTTAGGGGACAATCAGCCCCAGCATTTT.

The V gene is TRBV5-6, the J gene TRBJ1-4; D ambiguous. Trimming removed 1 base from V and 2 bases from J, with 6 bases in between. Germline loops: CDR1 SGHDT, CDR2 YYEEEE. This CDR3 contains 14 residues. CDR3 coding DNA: TGTGCCAGCAGCTTGCCGGGGACTAATGAAAAACTGTTTTTT. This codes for CASSLPGTNEKLFF. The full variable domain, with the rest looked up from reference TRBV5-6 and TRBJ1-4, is DAGVTQSPTHLIKTRGQQVTLRCSPKSGHDTVSWYQQALGQGPQFIFQYYEEEERQRGNFPDRFSGHQFPNYSSELNVNALLLGDSALYLCASSLPGTNEKLFFGSGTQLSVL.

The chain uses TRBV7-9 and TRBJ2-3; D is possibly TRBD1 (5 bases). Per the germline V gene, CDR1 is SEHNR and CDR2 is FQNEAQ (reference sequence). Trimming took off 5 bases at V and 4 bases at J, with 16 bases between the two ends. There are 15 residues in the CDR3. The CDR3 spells CASSPRTSGPDTQYF. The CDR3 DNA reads TGTGCCAGCAGCCCTAGGACATCTGGGCCAGATACGCAGTATTTT.

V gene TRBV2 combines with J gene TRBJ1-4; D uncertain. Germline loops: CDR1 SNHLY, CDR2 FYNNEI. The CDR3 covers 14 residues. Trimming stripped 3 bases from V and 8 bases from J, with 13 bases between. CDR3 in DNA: TGTGCCAGCAGTGAGTTTACTCCCAGGGAAAAACTGTTTTTT. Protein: CASSEFTPREKLFF.

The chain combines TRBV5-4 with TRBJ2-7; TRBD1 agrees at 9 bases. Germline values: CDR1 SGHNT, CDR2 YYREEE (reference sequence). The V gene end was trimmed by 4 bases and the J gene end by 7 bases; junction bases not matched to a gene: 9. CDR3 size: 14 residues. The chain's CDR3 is CASSAPGTGKEQYF. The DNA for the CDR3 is TGTGCCAGCAGCGCGCCCGGGACAGGGAAGGAGCAGTACTTC. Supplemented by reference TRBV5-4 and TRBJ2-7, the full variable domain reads ETGVTQSPTHLIKTRGQQVTLRCSSQSGHNTVSWYQQALGQGPQFIFQYYREEENGRGNFPPRFSGLQFPNYSSELNVNALELDDSALYLCASSAPGTGKEQYFGPGTRLTVT.

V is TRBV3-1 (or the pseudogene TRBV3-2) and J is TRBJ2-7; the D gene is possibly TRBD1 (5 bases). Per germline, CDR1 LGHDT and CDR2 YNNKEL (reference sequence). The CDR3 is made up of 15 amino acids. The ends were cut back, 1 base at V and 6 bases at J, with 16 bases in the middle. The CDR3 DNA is TGTGCCAGCAGCCAAGGCAGCAGGGTAGGAAGCGAGCAGTACTTC. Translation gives CASSQGSRVGSEQYF.

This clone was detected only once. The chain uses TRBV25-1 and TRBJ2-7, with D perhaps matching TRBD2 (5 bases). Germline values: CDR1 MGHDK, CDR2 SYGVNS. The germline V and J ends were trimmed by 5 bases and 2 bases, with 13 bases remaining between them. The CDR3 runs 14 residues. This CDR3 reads CASSFPGSTYEQYF. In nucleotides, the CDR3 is TGTGCCAGCAGTTTCCCGGGATCCACCTACGAGCAGTACTTC.